This T cell receptor beta chain was documented in a study of CD8 T cells in ankylosing spondylitis. Study results and caveats: Both synovial fluid and blood in reactive arthritis had previously been reported to carry some motif variants. Within ankylosing spondylitis blood, a TCR beta motif made up of eight highly homologous variants appeared to be characteristic. Enrichment of disease-linked clones was reportedly significant in matched ankylosing spondylitis synovial fluid.

This clonotype has more than one count but fewer than ten. Its antigen is not known. MiXCR, applied by TCRdb to the 5' RACE reads, yields one record per CDR3 protein. Seen here are roughly 700,000 distinct CDR3 sequences, around a fifth observed once, and the top ten hold 15% to 20%. The germline V gene encodes CDR1 MDHEN and CDR2 SYDVKM. The ends were cut back, 9 bases at V and 9 bases at J, with 21 bases in the middle. The CDR3 extends over 14 amino acids. The rearrangement links TRBV28 to TRBJ1-5, with a possible D match to TRBD1 (5 bases). This clonotype was obtained from a male donor with ankylosing spondylitis. Sequenced sample: blood, either unsorted or a sorted T cell fraction (not recorded which). CDR3 in DNA: TGTGCCAGTAACTTGGGGTCGGGACCCGTGCCCCAGCATTTT. Translating gives CASNLGSGPVPQHF. Full variable domain (remainder filled in from reference TRBV28 and TRBJ1-5): DVKVTQSSRYLVKRTGEKVFLECVQDMDHENMFWYRQDPGLGLRLIYFSYDVKMKEKGDIPEGYSVSREKKERFSLILESASTNQTSMYLCASNLGSGPVPQHFGDGTRLSIL.